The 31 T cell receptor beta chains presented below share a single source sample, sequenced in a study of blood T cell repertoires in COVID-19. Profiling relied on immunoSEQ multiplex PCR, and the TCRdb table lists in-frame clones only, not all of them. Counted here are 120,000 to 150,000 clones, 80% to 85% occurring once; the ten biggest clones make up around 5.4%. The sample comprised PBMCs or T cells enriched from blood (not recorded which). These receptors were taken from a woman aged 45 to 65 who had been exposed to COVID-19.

CDR3 nucleotide sequence: TGTGCCAGCAGCCAAGGCGGACTAGCGAAAAGCGAGCAGTACTTC. Its translation is CASSQGGLAKSEQYF. The chain is built from TRBV14 and TRBJ2-7; the match to TRBD2 covers 9 bases. Trimming removed 1 base from V and 6 bases from J; junction bases left unmatched: 7. This CDR3 region has 15 residues. The germline V gene encodes CDR1 SGHDN and CDR2 FVKESK.

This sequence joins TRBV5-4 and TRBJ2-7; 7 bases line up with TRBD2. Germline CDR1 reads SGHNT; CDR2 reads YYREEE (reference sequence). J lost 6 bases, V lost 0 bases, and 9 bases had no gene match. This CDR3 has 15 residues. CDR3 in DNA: TGTGCCAGCAGCTTGGTAGTGGGAGGGCATTCCGAGCAGTACTTC. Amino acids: CASSLVVGGHSEQYF.

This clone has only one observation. The CDR3 DNA reads as TGTGCCAGCAACTTAGCGGGGGGGCAGGGCAATGAGCAGTTCTTC. The encoded protein is CASNLAGGQGNEQFF. This chain uses TRBV9 with TRBJ2-1; TRBD2 matches at 11 bases. CDR1 is SGDLS and CDR2 is YYNGEE in the germline V gene. The CDR3 is made up of 15 amino acids. The junction had 8 bases not matched to a gene; V was cut back by 6 bases and J by 6 bases.

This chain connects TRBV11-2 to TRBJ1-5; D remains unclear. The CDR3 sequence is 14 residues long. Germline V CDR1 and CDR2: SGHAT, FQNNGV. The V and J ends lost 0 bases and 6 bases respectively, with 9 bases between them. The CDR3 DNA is TGTGCCAGCAGCTTAGAAGGCCGGGGTCAGCCCCAGCATTTT. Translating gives CASSLEGRGQPQHF.

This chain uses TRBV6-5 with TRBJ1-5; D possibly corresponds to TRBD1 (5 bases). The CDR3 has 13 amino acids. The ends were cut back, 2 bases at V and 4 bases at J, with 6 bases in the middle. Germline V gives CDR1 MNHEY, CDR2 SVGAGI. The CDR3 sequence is CASSYNRNQPQHF. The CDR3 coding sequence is TGTGCCAGCAGTTACAACAGGAATCAGCCCCAGCATTTT.

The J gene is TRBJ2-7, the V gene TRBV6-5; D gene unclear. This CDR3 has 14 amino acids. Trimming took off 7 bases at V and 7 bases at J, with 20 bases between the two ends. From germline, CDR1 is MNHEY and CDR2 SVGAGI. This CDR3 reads CASTSLVRVGEQYF. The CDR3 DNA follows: TGTGCCAGCACCAGTCTCGTTCGGGTGGGTGAGCAGTACTTC.

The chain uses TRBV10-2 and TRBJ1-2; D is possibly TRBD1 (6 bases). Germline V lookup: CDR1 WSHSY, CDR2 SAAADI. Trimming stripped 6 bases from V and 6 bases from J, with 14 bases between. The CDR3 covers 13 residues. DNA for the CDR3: TGCGCCAGCAGCGCCGGGCAGGGGAATGGCTACACCTTC. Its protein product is CASSAGQGNGYTF.

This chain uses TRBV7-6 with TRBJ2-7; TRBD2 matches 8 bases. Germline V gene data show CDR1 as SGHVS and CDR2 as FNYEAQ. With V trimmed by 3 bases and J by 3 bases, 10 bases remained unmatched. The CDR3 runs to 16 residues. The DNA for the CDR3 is TGTGCCAGCAGCTTGGGCGAAGCGGGAGTTCTCTACGAGCAGTACTTC. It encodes CASSLGEAGVLYEQYF. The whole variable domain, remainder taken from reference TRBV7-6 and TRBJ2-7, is GAGVSQSPRYKVTKRGQDVALRCDPISGHVSLYWYRQALGQGPEFLTYFNYEAQQDKSGLPNDRFSAERPEGSISTLTIQRTEQRDSAMYRCASSLGEAGVLYEQYFGPGTRLTVT.

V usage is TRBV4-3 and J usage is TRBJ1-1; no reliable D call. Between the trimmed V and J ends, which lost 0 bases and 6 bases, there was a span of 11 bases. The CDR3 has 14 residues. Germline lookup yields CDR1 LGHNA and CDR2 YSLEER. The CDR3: CASSQEYMEAEAFF. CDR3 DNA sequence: TGCGCCAGCAGCCAAGAATATATGGAGGCTGAAGCTTTCTTT.

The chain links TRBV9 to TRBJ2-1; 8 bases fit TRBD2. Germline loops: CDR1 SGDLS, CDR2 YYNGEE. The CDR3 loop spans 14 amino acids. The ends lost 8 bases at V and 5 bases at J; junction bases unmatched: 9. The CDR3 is CARKSGGGHNEQFF. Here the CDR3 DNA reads TGTGCCAGGAAAAGCGGGGGTGGCCACAATGAGCAGTTCTTC.

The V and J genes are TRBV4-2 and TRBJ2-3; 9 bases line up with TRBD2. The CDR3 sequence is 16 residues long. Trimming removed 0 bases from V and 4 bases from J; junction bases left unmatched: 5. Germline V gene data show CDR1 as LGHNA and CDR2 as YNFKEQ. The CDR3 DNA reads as TGTGCCAGCAGCCAAGAGCAGCGGGGGGTTGCAGATACGCAGTATTTT. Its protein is CASSQEQRGVADTQYF.

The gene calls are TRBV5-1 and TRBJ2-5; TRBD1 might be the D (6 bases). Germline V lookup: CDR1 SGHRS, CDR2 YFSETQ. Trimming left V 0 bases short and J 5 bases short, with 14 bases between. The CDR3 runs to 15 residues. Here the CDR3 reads CASSLAQGQRETQYF. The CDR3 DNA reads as TGCGCCAGCAGCTTGGCCCAGGGGCAGAGGGAGACCCAGTACTTC.

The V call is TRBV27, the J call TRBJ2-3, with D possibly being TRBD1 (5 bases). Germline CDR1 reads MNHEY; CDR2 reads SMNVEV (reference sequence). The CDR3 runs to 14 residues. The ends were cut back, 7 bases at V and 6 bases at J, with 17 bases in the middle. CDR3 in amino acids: CASMIGVHRDTQYF. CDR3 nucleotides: TGTGCCAGCATGATCGGAGTCCACAGGGATACGCAGTATTTT.

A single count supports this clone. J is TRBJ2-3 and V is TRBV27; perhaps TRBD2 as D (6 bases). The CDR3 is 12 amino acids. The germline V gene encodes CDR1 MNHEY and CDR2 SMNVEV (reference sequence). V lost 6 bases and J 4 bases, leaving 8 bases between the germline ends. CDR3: CASRWGADTQYF. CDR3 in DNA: TGTGCCAGCAGGTGGGGGGCAGATACGCAGTATTTT.

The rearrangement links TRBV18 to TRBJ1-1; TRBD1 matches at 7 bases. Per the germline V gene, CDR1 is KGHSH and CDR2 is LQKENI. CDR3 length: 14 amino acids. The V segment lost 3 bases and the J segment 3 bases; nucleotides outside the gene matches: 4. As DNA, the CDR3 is TGTGCCAGCTCACCTATAGACAGGGACACTGAAGCTTTCTTT. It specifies CASSPIDRDTEAFF.

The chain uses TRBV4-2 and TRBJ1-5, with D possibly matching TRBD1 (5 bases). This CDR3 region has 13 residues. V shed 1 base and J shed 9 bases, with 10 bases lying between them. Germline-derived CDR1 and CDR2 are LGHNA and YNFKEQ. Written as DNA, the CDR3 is TGTGCCAGCAGCCAAGGGGGGGGAGGGCCCCAGCATTTT. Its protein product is CASSQGGGGPQHF.

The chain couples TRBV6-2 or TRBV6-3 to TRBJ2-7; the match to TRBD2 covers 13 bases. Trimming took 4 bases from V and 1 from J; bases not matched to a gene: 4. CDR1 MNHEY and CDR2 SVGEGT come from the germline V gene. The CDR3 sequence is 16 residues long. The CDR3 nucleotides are TGTGCCAGCAGTTTGGGACTAGCGGGACTTTCCTACGAGCAGTACTTC. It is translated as CASSLGLAGLSYEQYF.

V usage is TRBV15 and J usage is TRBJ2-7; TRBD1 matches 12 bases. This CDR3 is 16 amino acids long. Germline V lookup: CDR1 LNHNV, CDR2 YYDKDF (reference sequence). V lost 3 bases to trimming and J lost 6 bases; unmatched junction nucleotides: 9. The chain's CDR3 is CATSRRPGQGASEQYF. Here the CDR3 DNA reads TGTGCCACCAGCAGGCGACCGGGACAGGGGGCCTCCGAGCAGTACTTC.

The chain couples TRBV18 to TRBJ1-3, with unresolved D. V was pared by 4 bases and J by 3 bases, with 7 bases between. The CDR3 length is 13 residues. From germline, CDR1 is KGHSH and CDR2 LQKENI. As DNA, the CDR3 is TGTGCCAGCTCACTCGGGGTTGGAAACACCATATATTTT. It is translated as CASSLGVGNTIYF.

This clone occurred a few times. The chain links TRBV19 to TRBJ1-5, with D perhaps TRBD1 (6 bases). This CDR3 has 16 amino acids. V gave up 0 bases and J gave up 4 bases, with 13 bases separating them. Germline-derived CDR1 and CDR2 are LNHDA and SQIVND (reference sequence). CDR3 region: CASSIDADSPNQPQHF. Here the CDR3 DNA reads TGTGCCAGTAGTATAGATGCGGACAGCCCAAATCAGCCCCAGCATTTT.

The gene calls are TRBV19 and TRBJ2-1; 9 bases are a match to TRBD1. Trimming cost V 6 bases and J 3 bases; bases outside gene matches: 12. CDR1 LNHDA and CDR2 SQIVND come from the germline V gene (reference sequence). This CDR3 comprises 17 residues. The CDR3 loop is CASRGYFGTGIYNEQFF. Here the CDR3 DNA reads TGTGCCAGTAGGGGTTATTTTGGGACAGGGATCTACAATGAGCAGTTCTTC.

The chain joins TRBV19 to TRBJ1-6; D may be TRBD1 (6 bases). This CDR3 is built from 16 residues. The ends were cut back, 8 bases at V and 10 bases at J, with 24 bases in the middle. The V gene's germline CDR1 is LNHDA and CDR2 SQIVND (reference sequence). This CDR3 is CASHIIAGAADSPLHF. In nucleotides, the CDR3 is TGTGCCAGTCATATCATAGCGGGGGCGGCGGACTCACCCCTCCACTTT.

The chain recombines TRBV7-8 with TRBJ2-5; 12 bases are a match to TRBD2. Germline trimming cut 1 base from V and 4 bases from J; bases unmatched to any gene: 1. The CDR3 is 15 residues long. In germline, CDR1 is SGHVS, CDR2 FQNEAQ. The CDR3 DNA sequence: TGTGCCAGCAGCTTAGGGACTAGCGGGACAGAGACCCAGTACTTC. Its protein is CASSLGTSGTETQYF.

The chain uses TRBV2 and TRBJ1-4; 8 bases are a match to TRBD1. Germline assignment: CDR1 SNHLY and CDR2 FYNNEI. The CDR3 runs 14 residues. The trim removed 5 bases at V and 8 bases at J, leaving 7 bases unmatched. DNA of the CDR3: TGTGCCAGCAGTTGGACAGGGCGGGACGAAAAACTGTTTTTT. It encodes CASSWTGRDEKLFF.

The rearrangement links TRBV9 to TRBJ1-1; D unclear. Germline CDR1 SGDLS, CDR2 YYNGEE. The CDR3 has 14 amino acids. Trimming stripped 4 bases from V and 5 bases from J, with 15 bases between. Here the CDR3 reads CASSPQTGRTEAFF. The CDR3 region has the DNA TGTGCCAGCAGCCCCCAAACGGGGAGGACTGAAGCTTTCTTT.

This CDR3 reads CASGLPGTGTGYTF. The CDR3 nucleotides read TGTGCTAGTGGTTTGCCTGGGACAGGGACTGGCTACACCTTC. The chain has TRBV12-5 and TRBJ1-2; 9 nucleotides agree with TRBD1. Germline-derived CDR1 and CDR2 are LGHNT and FRNRAP. The CDR3 contains 14 residues. The junction had 5 bases not matched to a gene; V was cut back by 2 bases and J by 7 bases.

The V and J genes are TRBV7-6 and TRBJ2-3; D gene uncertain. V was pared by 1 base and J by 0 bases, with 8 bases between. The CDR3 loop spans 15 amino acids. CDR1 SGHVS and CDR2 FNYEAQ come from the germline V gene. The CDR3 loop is CASSLVGPSTDTQYF. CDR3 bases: TGTGCCAGCAGCTTAGTCGGTCCTAGCACAGATACGCAGTATTTT. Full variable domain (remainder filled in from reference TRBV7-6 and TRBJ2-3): GAGVSQSPRYKVTKRGQDVALRCDPISGHVSLYWYRQALGQGPEFLTYFNYEAQQDKSGLPNDRFSAERPEGSISTLTIQRTEQRDSAMYRCASSLVGPSTDTQYFGPGTRLTVL.

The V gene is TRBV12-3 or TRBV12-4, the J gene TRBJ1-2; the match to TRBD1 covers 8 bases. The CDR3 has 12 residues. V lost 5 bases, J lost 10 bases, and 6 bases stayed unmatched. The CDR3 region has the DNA TGTGCCAGCAGTGGGACAGGATCCCCCTACACCTTC. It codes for CASSGTGSPYTF.

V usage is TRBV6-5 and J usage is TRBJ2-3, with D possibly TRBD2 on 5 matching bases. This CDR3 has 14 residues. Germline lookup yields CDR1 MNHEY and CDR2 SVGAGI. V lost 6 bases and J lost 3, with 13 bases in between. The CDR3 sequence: CASRPNGKTDTQYF. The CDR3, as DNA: TGTGCCAGCAGACCAAACGGGAAAACAGATACGCAGTATTTT.

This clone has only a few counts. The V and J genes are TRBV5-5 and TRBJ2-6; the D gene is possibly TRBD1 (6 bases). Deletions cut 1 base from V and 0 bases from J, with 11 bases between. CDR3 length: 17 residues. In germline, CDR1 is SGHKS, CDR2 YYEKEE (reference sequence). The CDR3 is CASSLRAGDSGANVLTF. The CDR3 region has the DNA TGTGCCAGCAGCTTGAGGGCAGGGGACTCTGGGGCCAACGTCCTGACTTTC.

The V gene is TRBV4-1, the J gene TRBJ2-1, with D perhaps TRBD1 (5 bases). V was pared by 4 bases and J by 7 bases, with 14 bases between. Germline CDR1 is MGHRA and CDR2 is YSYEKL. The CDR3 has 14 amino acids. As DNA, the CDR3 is TGCGCCAGCAGCCCCCAGGGTGGGGCGAATGAGCAGTTCTTC. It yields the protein CASSPQGGANEQFF.